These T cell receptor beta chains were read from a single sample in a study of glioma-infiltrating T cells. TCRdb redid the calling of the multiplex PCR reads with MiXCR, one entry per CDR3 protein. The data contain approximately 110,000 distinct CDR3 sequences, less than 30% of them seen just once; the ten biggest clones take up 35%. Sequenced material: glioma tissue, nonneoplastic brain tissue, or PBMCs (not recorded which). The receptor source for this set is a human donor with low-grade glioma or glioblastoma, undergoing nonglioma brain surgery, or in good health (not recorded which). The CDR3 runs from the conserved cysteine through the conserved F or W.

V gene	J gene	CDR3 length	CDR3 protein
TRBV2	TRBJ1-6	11	CATRKGSPLHF
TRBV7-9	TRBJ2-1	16	CASSPTTGFRYNEQFF
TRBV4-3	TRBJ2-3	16	CASSQGRTSVSDTQYF
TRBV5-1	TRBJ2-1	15	CASSLDWTNLSEQFF
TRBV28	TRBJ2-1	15	CASSSYGNGLNEQFF
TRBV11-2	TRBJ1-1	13	CASMVFLATEAFF
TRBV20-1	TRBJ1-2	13	CSALRDDGYGYTF
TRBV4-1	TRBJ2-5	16	CASSQLAGGIGETQYF
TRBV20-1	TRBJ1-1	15	CSARDLGRGNTEAFF
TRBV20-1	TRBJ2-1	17	CSARDIEGPSSYNEQFF
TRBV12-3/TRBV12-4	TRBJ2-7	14	CASSLELVSREQYF
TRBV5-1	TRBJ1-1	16	CASSLVVGTLETEAFF
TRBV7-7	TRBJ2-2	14	CASSSDLNTGELFF
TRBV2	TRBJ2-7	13	CASTTGGPYEQYF
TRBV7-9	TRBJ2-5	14	CASSSGQGEETQYF
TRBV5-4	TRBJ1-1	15	CARSVDLDSSPEAFF
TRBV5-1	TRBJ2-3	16	CASSLNGQGITDTQYF
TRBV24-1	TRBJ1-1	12	CATSGQNTEASF
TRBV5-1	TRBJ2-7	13	CASSLGYGTGQYF
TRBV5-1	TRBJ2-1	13	CASRLLAGSEQFF
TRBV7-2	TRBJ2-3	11	CASSLMRGQYF
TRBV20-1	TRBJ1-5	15	CSARPSDGTSQPQHF
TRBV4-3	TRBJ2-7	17	CASSQNVRLAGGQEQYF
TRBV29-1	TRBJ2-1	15	CSVEGGFYSYNEQFF
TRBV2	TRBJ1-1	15	CASFGTVGYDTAAFF
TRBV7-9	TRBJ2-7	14	CASSSLGGIYEQYF
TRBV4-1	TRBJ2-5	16	CASSQGAGGTGETQYF
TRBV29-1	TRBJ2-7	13	CSVPSDKSYEQYF
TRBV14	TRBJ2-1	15	CASSETGSSYNEQFF
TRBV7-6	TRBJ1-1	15	CASSLADRENTEAFF
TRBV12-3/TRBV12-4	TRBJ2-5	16	CASSLGLAGGQETQYF
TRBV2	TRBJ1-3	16	CASSEQGPGAGNTIYF
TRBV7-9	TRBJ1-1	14	CASSLQTGGTEAFF